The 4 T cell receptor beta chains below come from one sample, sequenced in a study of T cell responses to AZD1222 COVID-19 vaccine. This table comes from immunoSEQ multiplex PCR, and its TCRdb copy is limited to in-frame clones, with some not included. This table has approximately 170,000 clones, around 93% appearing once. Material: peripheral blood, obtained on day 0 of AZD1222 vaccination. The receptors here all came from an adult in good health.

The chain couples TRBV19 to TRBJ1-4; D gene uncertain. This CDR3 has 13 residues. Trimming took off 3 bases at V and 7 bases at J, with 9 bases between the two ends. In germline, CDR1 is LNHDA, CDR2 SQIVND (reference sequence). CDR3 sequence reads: CASSIDWGEKLFF. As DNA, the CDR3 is TGTGCCAGTAGTATCGACTGGGGTGAAAAACTGTTTTTT.

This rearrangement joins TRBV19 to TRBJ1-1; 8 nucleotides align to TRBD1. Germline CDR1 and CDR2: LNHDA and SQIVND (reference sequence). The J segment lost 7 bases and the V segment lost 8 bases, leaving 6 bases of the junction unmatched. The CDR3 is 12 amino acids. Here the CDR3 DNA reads TGTGCCAGTGGAGACAGGGGTGGTGAAGCTTTCTTT. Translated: CASGDRGGEAFF.

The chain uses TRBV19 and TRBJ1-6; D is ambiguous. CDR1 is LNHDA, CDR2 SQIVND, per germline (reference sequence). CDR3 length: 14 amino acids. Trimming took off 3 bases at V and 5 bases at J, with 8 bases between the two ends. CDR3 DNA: TGTGCCAGTAGTATGCAGCGAGATAATTCACCCCTCCACTTT. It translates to CASSMQRDNSPLHF.

The CDR3 region has the DNA TGCAGCGTTGCTGGTGGGCCGCACGAGCAGTACTTC. It yields the protein CSVAGGPHEQYF. The V and J genes are TRBV29-1 and TRBJ2-7; D is undetermined. The CDR3 covers 12 residues. Trimming pared 4 bases from V and 5 bases from J, leaving 12 bases between. From germline, CDR1 is SQVTM and CDR2 ANQGSEA.